This T cell receptor (beta chain) was recovered during a study of blood T cell repertoires in COVID-19. About the study: T cells, B-cell-depleted T cells, or PBMCs provided the cDNA or gDNA that served as material.

CDR3 length equals 13 residues. Trimming removed 3 bases from V and 5 bases from J, with 9 bases in between. Original methodology: Reference gene primer amplification gave nucleated cell count estimates. The repertoire was sequenced with immunoSEQ multiplex PCR; TCRdb's copy has only in-frame clones and lacks some. V and J calls and clone size are given by that table; D and trimming were obtained from the DNA. This table has approximately 100,000 clones, 80% to 95% appearing once. Sequenced material: peripheral blood. The chain links TRBV12-3 or TRBV12-4 to TRBJ2-3; TRBD2 might be the D (5 bases). This TCR derives from a man in his fifties or sixties with active COVID-19. The CDR3 DNA reads as TGTGCCAGCAGTTTGAGGGTCGTAGATACGCAGTATTTT. This codes for CASSLRVVDTQYF.